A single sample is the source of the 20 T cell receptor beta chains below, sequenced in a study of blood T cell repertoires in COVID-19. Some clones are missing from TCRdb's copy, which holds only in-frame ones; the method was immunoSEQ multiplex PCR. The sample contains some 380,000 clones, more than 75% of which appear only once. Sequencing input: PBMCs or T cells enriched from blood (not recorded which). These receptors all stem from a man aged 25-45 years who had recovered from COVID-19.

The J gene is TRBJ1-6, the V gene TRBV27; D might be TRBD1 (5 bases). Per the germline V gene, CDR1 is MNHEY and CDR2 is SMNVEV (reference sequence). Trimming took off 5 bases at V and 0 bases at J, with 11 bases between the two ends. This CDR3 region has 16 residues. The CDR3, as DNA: TGTGCCAGCAGTCCGCGACAGTTCTCCTATAATTCACCCCTCCACTTT. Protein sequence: CASSPRQFSYNSPLHF.

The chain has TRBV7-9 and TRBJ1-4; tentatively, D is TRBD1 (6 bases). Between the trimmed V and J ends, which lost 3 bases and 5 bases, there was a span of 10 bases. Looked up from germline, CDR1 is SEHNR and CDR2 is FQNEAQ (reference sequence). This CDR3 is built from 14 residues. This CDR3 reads CASSFDGGNEKLFF. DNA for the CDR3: TGTGCCAGCAGCTTCGATGGGGGCAATGAAAAACTGTTTTTT.

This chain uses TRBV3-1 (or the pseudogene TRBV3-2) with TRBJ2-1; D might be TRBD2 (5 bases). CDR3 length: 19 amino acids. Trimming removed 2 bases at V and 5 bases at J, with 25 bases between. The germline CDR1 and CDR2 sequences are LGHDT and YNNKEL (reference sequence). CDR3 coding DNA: TGTGCCAGCAGCCAACGACCTACCGAAGGACTTGCCGGGGACAATGAGCAGTTCTTC. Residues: CASSQRPTEGLAGDNEQFF.

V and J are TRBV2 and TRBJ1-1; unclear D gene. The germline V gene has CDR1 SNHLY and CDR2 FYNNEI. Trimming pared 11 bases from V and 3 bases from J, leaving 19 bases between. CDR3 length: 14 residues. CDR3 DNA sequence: TGTGCCGGCACAGAAGTGGTTCGGGACACTGAAGCTTTCTTT. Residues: CAGTEVVRDTEAFF.

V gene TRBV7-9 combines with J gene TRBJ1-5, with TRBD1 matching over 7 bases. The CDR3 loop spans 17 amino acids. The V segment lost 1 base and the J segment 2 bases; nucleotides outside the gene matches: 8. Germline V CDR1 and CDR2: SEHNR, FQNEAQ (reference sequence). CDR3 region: CASSLGQGGIGNQPQHF. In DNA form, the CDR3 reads TGTGCCAGCAGCTTAGGGCAGGGGGGTATCGGCAATCAGCCCCAGCATTTT.

In nucleotides, the CDR3 is TGTGCCAGCACCCAGACAGGGCTCCCTGACGAGCAGTACTTC. It is translated as CASTQTGLPDEQYF. The rearrangement joins TRBV6-5 to TRBJ2-7; 7 bases align to TRBD1. The CDR3 loop spans 14 amino acids. J was trimmed by 5 bases and V by 7 bases; bases with no gene match: 11. Germline V lookup: CDR1 MNHEY, CDR2 SVGAGI.

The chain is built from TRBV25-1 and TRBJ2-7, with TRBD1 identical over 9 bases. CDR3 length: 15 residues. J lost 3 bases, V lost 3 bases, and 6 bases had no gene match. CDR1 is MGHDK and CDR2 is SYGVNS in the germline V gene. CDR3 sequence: CASSDPGQGFYEQYF. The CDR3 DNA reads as TGTGCCAGCAGTGATCCGGGACAGGGCTTCTACGAGCAGTACTTC.

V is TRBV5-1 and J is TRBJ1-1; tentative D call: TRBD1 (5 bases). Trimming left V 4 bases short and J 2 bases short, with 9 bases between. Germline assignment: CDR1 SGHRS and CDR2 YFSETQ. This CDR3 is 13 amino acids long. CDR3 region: CASSGGVNTEAFF. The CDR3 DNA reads TGCGCCAGCAGCGGGGGGGTTAACACTGAAGCTTTCTTT. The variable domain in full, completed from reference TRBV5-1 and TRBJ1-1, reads KAGVTQTPRYLIKTRGQQVTLSCSPISGHRSVSWYQQTPGQGLQFLFEYFSETQRNKGNFPGRFSGRQFSNSRSEMNVSTLELGDSALYLCASSGGVNTEAFFGQGTRLTVV.

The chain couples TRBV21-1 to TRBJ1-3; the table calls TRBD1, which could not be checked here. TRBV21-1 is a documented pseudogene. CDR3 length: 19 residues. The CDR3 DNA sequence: TGTGCCAGCAGCAAAGAGCAAATCGGACAGGGATTCTCTGGAAACACCATATATTTT. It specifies CASSKEQIGQGFSGNTIYF.

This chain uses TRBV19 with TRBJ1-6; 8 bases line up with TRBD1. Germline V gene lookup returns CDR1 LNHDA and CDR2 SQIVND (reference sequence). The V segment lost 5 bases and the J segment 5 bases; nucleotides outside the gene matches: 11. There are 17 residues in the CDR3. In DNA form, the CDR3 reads TGTGCCAGTAGTTCCGGGACAGGAGTCTCTAATAATTCACCCCTCCACTTT. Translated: CASSSGTGVSNNSPLHF.

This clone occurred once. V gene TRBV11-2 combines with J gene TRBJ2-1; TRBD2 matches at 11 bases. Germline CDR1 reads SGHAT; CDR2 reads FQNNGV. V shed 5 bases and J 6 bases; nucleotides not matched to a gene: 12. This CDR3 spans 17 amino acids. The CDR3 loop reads CASSLRLAGLWGNEQFF. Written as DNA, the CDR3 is TGTGCCAGCAGCCTCCGACTAGCGGGGTTATGGGGCAATGAGCAGTTCTTC. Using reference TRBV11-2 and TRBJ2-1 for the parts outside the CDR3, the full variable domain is EAGVAQSPRYKIIEKRQSVAFWCNPISGHATLYWYQQILGQGPKLLIQFQNNGVVDDSQLPKDRFSAERLKGVDSTLKIQPAKLEDSAVYLCASSLRLAGLWGNEQFFGPGTRLTVL.

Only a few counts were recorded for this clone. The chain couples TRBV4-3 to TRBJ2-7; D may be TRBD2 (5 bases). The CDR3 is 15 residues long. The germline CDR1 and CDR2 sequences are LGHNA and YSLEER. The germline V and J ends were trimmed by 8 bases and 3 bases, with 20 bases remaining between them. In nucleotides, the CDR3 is TGCGCCAGCTCAATTGTCCGAGAGAGGGACTACGAGCAGTACTTC. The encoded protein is CASSIVRERDYEQYF.

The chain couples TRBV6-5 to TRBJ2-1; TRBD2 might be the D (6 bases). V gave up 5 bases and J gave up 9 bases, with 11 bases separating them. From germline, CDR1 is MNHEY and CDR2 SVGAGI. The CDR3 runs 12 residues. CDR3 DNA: TGTGCCAGCAGTACGACTAGTTTTGAGCAGTTCTTC. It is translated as CASSTTSFEQFF.

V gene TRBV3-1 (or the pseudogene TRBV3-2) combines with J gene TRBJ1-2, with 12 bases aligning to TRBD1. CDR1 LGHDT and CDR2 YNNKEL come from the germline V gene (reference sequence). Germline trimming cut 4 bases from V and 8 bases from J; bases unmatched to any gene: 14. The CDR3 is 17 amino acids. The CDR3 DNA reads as TGTGCCAGCAGCCCGGGGACAGGGGGCCGTTTCCCGGGGGGCTACACCTTC. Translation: CASSPGTGGRFPGGYTF.

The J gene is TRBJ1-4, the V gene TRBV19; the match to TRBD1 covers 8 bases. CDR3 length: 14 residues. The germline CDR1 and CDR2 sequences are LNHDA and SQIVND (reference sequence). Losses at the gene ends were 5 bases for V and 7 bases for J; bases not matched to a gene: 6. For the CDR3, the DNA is TGTGCCAGTAGTCCCGGGACAGGCCTTGAAAAACTGTTTTTT. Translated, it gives CASSPGTGLEKLFF.

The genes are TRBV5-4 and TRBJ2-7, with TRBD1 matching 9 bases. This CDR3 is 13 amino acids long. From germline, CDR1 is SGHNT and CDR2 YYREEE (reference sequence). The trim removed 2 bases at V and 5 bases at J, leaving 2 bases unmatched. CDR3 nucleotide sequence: TGTGCCAGCAGCTTACAGGGGGCAGACGAGCAGTACTTC. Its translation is CASSLQGADEQYF.

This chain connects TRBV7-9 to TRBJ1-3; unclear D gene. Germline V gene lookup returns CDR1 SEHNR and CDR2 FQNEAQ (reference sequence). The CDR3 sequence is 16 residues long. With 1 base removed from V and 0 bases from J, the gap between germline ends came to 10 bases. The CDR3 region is CASSLGHPSSGNTIYF. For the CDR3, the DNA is TGTGCCAGCAGCTTAGGACACCCGAGCTCTGGAAACACCATATATTTT.

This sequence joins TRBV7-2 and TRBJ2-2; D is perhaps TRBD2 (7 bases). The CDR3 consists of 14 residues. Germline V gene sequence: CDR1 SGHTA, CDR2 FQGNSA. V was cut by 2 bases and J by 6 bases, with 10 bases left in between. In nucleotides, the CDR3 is TGTGCCAGCAGCTTAAACGGGGGGCCCGGGGAGCTGTTTTTT. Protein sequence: CASSLNGGPGELFF.

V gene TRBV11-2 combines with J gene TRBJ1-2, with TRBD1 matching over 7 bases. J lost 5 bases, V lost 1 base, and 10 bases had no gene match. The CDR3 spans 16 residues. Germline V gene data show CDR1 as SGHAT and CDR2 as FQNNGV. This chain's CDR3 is CASSLGGLGTEYGYTF. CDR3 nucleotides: TGTGCCAGCAGCTTAGGGGGTCTGGGGACAGAATATGGCTACACCTTC.

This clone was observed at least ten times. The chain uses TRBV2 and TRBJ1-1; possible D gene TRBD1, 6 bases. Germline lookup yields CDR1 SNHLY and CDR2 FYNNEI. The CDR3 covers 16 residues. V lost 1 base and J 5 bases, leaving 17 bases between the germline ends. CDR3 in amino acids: CASSEVSGGRRTEAFF. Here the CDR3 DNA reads TGTGCCAGCAGTGAAGTCTCGGGGGGGCGAAGAACTGAAGCTTTCTTT. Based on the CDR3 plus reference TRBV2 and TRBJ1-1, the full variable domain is EPEVTQTPSHQVTQMGQEVILRCVPISNHLYFYWYRQILGQKVEFLVSFYNNEISEKSEIFDDQFSVERPDGSNFTLKIRSTKLEDSAMYFCASSEVSGGRRTEAFFGQGTRLTVV.